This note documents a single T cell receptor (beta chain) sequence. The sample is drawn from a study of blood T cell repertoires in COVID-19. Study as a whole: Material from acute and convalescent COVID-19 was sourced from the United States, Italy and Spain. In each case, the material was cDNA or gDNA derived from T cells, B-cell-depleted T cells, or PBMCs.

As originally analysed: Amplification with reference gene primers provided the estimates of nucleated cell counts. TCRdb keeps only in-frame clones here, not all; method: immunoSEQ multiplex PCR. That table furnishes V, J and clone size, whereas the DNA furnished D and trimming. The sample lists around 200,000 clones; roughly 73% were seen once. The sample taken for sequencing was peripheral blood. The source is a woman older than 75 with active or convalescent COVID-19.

The CDR3 DNA sequence: TGTGCCAGCATAGGCAGGGGGTCAGATACGCAGTATTTT. It specifies CASIGRGSDTQYF. The chain is built from TRBV28 and TRBJ2-3; 7 nucleotides match TRBD1. Trimming took 7 bases from V and 4 from J; bases not matched to a gene: 5. The CDR3 is 13 amino acids. Germline V CDR1 and CDR2: MDHEN, SYDVKM.